The entry that follows covers one TCR beta chain sequence. Its antigen remains unknown. The data were taken from a study of T-cell memory formation after mild COVID-19. Study-level background: TCR clusters mostly belonged to single donors. Findings of the study overall: Those CD4+ clones that contracted were mainly in CM and EM (CD8+ ones in EMRA). Clones that contracted from day 15 to 85 had balanced CD4/CD8; later expanders were CD4+ biased.

TCRalpha and TCRbeta libraries used 5'RACE with constant-segment primers and UMIs. Using its own MiXCR run on the 5' RACE reads, TCRdb lists one record per CDR3 protein. The table shows tens of thousands of distinct CDR3 sequences, with 7.3% occurring only once. The V end was cut by 4 bases, the J end by 9 bases, with 14 bases between. The CDR3 has 13 amino acids. Germline V gives CDR1 MNHEY, CDR2 SVGEGT. The TCR comes from a man aged 18 to 30 who had mild COVID-19 (a few samples of this study predate the infection). Cell type and time point are not known. The V and J genes are TRBV6-2 or TRBV6-3 and TRBJ2-3; the D gene is possibly TRBD1 (6 bases). Sequenced material: PBMCs or a T cell subset sorted from them (not recorded which). CDR3 bases: TGTGCCAGCAGTTTTGACCCAGGGGTCACGCAGTATTTT. It specifies CASSFDPGVTQYF.